Following are 30 T cell receptor beta chains from one sample sequenced in a study of cytomegalovirus exposure and HLA in healthy donors. 60 Vbeta and 13 Jbeta primers were used in PCR. Profiled with immunoSEQ multiplex PCR; TCRdb holds only in-frame clones, not every one. Seen here are around 150,000 clones, approximately 80% observed once, and the top ten hold 9.5% to 10%. Sequencing used PBMCs. These receptors came from a young man in good health and CMV-seropositive.

The CDR3 nucleotides read TGTGCCAGCAGCCCCTCGGGGATCTCGCGGGAGACCCAGTACTTC. This codes for CASSPSGISRETQYF. This chain connects TRBV14 to TRBJ2-5, with D maybe TRBD2 (5 bases). V lost 4 bases, J lost 5 bases, and 17 bases lay in between. The CDR3 consists of 15 residues. Germline V lookup: CDR1 SGHDN, CDR2 FVKESK.

The rearrangement uses TRBV14 and TRBJ2-7; 7 positions agree with TRBD1. This CDR3 is 15 amino acids long. The J segment lost 1 base and the V segment lost 1 base, leaving 4 bases of the junction unmatched. Germline CDR1 and CDR2: SGHDN and FVKESK. CDR3 region: CASSQVPGQSYEQYF. CDR3 nucleotides: TGTGCCAGCAGCCAAGTGCCGGGACAGTCCTACGAGCAGTACTTC.

This chain uses TRBV27 with TRBJ2-7, with 11 bases fitting TRBD2. After removal of 2 bases from V and 0 bases from J, the junction contained 6 bases not matched to a gene. The CDR3 has 17 residues. In germline, CDR1 is MNHEY, CDR2 SMNVEV (reference sequence). The CDR3 region is CASSLRLAGGSSYEQYF. CDR3 in DNA: TGTGCCAGCAGTTTACGGCTAGCGGGAGGTTCCTCCTACGAGCAGTACTTC.

This chain uses TRBV5-1 with TRBJ2-7; 10 bases match TRBD1. The V gene end was trimmed by 0 bases and the J gene end by 6 bases; junction bases not matched to a gene: 21. Germline CDR1 reads SGHRS; CDR2 reads YFSETQ. The CDR3 runs to 20 residues. The CDR3 bases are TGCGCCAGCAGCTTGGGCCATCCCACACGACCGGGACAGGGGCCGTCCGAGCAGTACTTC. It encodes CASSLGHPTRPGQGPSEQYF.

The chain has TRBV7-6 and TRBJ2-7, with 9 nucleotides matching TRBD2. The CDR3 covers 18 residues. Germline loops: CDR1 SGHVS, CDR2 FNYEAQ. The junction had 15 bases not matched to a gene; V was cut back by 4 bases and J by 2 bases. CDR3 region: CASSSYPRGLAGTYEQYF. For the CDR3, the DNA is TGTGCCAGCAGCTCTTATCCACGGGGACTAGCAGGAACCTACGAGCAGTACTTC.

This clone has more than one count but fewer than ten. The genes are TRBV7-2 and TRBJ2-5, with D perhaps matching TRBD1 (7 bases). Trimming took 6 bases from V and 4 from J, leaving 21 bases between them. Germline CDR1 is SGHTA and CDR2 is FQGNSA. This CDR3 region has 16 residues. The CDR3 sequence: CASSRIAGQGGETQYF. The CDR3 DNA reads TGTGCCAGCAGTAGAATCGCGGGGCAGGGGGGAGAGACCCAGTACTTC.

On this clone: The missing conserved phenylalanine or tryptophan at the end of this CDR3 makes a read error likely. The chain couples TRBV2 to TRBJ1-6; D is perhaps TRBD1 (5 bases). Germline V lookup: CDR1 SNHLY, CDR2 FYNNEI. V lost 4 bases and J lost 7, with 11 bases in between. The CDR3 is made up of 14 amino acids. The CDR3 region is CASSVQGGNSPLHL. CDR3 in DNA: TGTGCCAGCAGTGTTCAGGGTGGAAATTCACCCCTCCACCTT.

The CDR3 loop reads CASRGGGMNTEAFF. CDR3 nucleotide sequence: TGTGCCAGCAGGGGAGGGGGGATGAACACTGAAGCTTTCTTT. The rearrangement uses TRBV6-5 and TRBJ1-1; D is possibly TRBD1 (6 bases). The CDR3 sequence is 14 residues long. CDR1 and CDR2 from the germline V gene are MNHEY and SVGAGI. Trimming shortened V by 6 bases and J by 0 bases, and 11 bases separated the two germline ends.

This clone was detected only a few times. The V and J genes are TRBV5-1 and TRBJ2-5; D unresolved. The end of the DNA fits TRBJ2-7 better, so the J call may be wrong. CDR1 and CDR2 from the germline V gene are SGHRS and YFSETQ. The CDR3 sequence is 14 residues long. CDR3 loop: CASSLNPPSYEQYF. The CDR3 bases are TGCGCCAGCAGCTTGAACCCTCCTTCCTACGAGCAGTACTTC.

V is TRBV6-5 and J is TRBJ1-4; D not certain. Germline values: CDR1 MNHEY, CDR2 SVGAGI. The CDR3 loop spans 14 amino acids. V gave up 2 bases and J gave up 3 bases, with 7 bases separating them. CDR3 sequence reads: CASSYTGANEKLFF. In DNA form, the CDR3 reads TGTGCCAGCAGTTACACCGGAGCTAATGAAAAACTGTTTTTT.

This chain links TRBV5-6 with TRBJ1-1; unclear D gene. This CDR3 has 14 residues. From germline, CDR1 is SGHDT and CDR2 YYEEEE. V dropped 4 bases and J dropped 3 bases, with 13 bases sitting between them. The CDR3, as DNA: TGTGCCAGCAGCGTTTCGGGTGGCGACACTGAAGCTTTCTTT. Translating it yields CASSVSGGDTEAFF. The full variable domain, in which reference TRBV5-6 and TRBJ1-1 provide the parts outside the CDR3, is DAGVTQSPTHLIKTRGQQVTLRCSPKSGHDTVSWYQQALGQGPQFIFQYYEEEERQRGNFPDRFSGHQFPNYSSELNVNALLLGDSALYLCASSVSGGDTEAFFGQGTRLTVV.

This chain uses TRBV7-3 with TRBJ2-1; TRBD2 agrees at 7 bases. In germline, CDR1 is SGHTA, CDR2 FQGTGA. This CDR3 comprises 14 residues. Unmatched junction bases numbered 5, after V lost 0 bases and J lost 9 bases. The CDR3 loop reads CASSLTGTNTEQFF. The CDR3 DNA is TGTGCCAGCAGCTTAACGGGGACTAATACTGAGCAGTTCTTC.

The V call is TRBV5-1, the J call TRBJ2-1, with TRBD1 as a possible D gene (6 bases). CDR3 size: 15 residues. With 2 bases removed from V and 8 bases from J, the gap between germline ends came to 17 bases. CDR1 is SGHRS and CDR2 is YFSETQ in the germline V gene. The CDR3 spells CASSFVGPPGDEQFF. As DNA, the CDR3 is TGCGCCAGCAGCTTCGTCGGACCCCCAGGGGATGAGCAGTTCTTC.

This chain joins TRBV4-1 and TRBJ2-1; 8 bases are shared with TRBD1. Germline loops: CDR1 MGHRA, CDR2 YSYEKL. V shed 2 bases, J shed 5 bases, and the junction held 14 bases outside the gene matches. The CDR3 loop spans 18 amino acids. The CDR3 coding sequence is TGCGCCAGCAGCCAACCTGGACAGGGCGACGGGAGAAACAATGAGCAGTTCTTC. It specifies CASSQPGQGDGRNNEQFF.

This clone appeared a single time. The V and J genes are TRBV7-9 and TRBJ2-7; TRBD1 matches at 9 bases. CDR3 length: 15 amino acids. Trimming cost V 3 bases and J 9 bases; bases outside gene matches: 12. CDR1 SEHNR and CDR2 FQNEAQ come from the germline V gene (reference sequence). In nucleotides, the CDR3 is TGTGCCAGCAGCTTCAACCGGGACAGGGTTAGTCGGCAGTACTTC. This translates into CASSFNRDRVSRQYF.

CDR3 sequence reads: CASSLVAGGYNEQFF. The CDR3 coding sequence is TGTGCCAGCAGTTTGGTGGCAGGAGGTTACAATGAGCAGTTCTTC. V and J are TRBV27 and TRBJ2-1; D may be TRBD2 (5 bases). The CDR3 is 15 amino acids. Between the trimmed V and J ends, which lost 3 bases and 4 bases, there was a span of 13 bases. Germline loops: CDR1 MNHEY, CDR2 SMNVEV (reference sequence).

J is TRBJ2-2 and V is TRBV25-1; weak D call: TRBD1 (5 bases). V was pared by 7 bases and J by 1 base, with 10 bases between. Germline-derived CDR1 and CDR2 are MGHDK and SYGVNS. The CDR3 covers 14 residues. The CDR3 nucleotides are TGTGCCAGCACCCCCACAGGGAACACCGGGGAGCTGTTTTTT. It is translated as CASTPTGNTGELFF.

The chain links TRBV28 to TRBJ2-3; 11 bases map to TRBD2. V lost 6 bases and J lost 4; bases outside the gene matches: 6. This CDR3 contains 15 residues. The germline V gene has CDR1 MDHEN and CDR2 SYDVKM. DNA of the CDR3: TGTGCCAGCAGGAGGGTTAGCGGGAGGGCAGATACGCAGTATTTT. Amino acid sequence: CASRRVSGRADTQYF.

This clone has a handful of counts. The J gene is TRBJ1-6, the V gene TRBV30, with a weak D call TRBD1 (6 bases). V was cut by 1 base and J by 7 bases, with 8 bases left in between. The V gene's germline CDR1 is GTSNPN and CDR2 SVGIG (reference sequence). The CDR3 contains 13 residues. Written as DNA, the CDR3 is TGTGCCTGGAGTGCAAGGGGGAATTCACCCCTCCACTTT. It is translated as CAWSARGNSPLHF.

The sample holds one count of this clone. Here the CDR3 DNA reads TGCGCCAGCAGCTTGGACACAAATCCCACCGGGGAGCTGTTTTTT. As protein: CASSLDTNPTGELFF. This rearrangement joins TRBV5-1 to TRBJ2-2, with D unclear. This CDR3 spans 15 amino acids. From germline, CDR1 is SGHRS and CDR2 YFSETQ. Trimming took 0 bases from V and 4 from J, leaving 10 bases between them.

The J gene is TRBJ1-2, the V gene TRBV6-5; the D is unclear. Trimming cost V 7 bases and J 7 bases, with 4 bases left between them. The CDR3 loop spans 9 amino acids. Germline V gene lookup returns CDR1 MNHEY and CDR2 SVGAGI. The CDR3 region has the DNA TGTGCCAGCAATCGTGGCTACACCTTC. Its protein is CASNRGYTF.

The chain combines TRBV11-2 with TRBJ1-5, with a weak D call TRBD1 (5 bases). The CDR3 runs to 14 residues. Between the trimmed V and J ends, which lost 5 bases and 3 bases, there was a span of 11 bases. From germline, CDR1 is SGHAT and CDR2 FQNNGV. The CDR3 sequence: CASSPTDINQPQHF. Written as DNA, the CDR3 is TGTGCCAGCAGCCCGACGGACATCAATCAGCCCCAGCATTTT.

The chain has TRBV2 and TRBJ2-4; 9 positions agree with TRBD1. This CDR3 contains 16 residues. Trimming removed 2 bases from V and 5 bases from J; junction bases left unmatched: 7. The V gene's germline CDR1 is SNHLY and CDR2 FYNNEI. The CDR3 bases are TGTGCCAGCAGTGAACGGACAGGGGAGGAGGAAAACATTCAGTACTTC. This encodes CASSERTGEEENIQYF.

The chain recombines TRBV27 with TRBJ2-1, with TRBD2 as a possible D gene (6 bases). The CDR3 loop spans 16 amino acids. The germline CDR1 and CDR2 sequences are MNHEY and SMNVEV (reference sequence). Trimming removed 6 bases from V and 8 bases from J, with 23 bases in between. CDR3 amino acids: CASRFTAGPPPYEQFF. In nucleotides, the CDR3 is TGTGCCAGCAGGTTTACCGCGGGACCGCCACCCTATGAGCAGTTCTTC.

V and J are TRBV18 and TRBJ1-2; unclear D gene. This CDR3 region has 13 residues. V was trimmed by 2 bases and J by 5 bases, leaving 9 bases between them. CDR1 and CDR2 from the germline V gene are KGHSH and LQKENI. This CDR3 is CASSPYEEYGYTF. The CDR3 DNA is TGTGCCAGCTCACCATATGAGGAGTATGGCTACACCTTC.

This chain connects TRBV28 to TRBJ1-2; D is unclear. V lost 3 bases and J 7 bases, leaving 18 bases between the germline ends. The CDR3 has 15 residues. Germline lookup yields CDR1 MDHEN and CDR2 SYDVKM. The CDR3 loop reads CASSLVAGARVGYTF. The CDR3 nucleotides read TGTGCCAGCAGTTTGGTCGCGGGAGCCCGGGTTGGCTACACCTTC.

V and J are TRBV5-6 and TRBJ2-7; 8 positions agree with TRBD1. The V gene's germline CDR1 is SGHDT and CDR2 YYEEEE. This CDR3 comprises 13 residues. With 7 bases clipped from V and 3 bases from J, the junction kept 6 bases outside the gene matches. The CDR3 DNA reads as TGTGCCAGCGTCGCAGGGGGCGGCTACGAGCAGTACTTC. It is translated as CASVAGGGYEQYF.

This clone was seen a single time. This chain connects TRBV5-1 to TRBJ2-7, with D possibly TRBD1 on 6 matching bases. The CDR3 runs 14 residues. CDR1 and CDR2 (germline): SGHRS, YFSETQ. Trimming took 1 base from V and 6 from J, leaving 14 bases between them. The CDR3: CASSLMSGEREQYF. The CDR3 bases are TGCGCCAGCAGCTTGATGTCAGGGGAGCGCGAGCAGTACTTC.

The CDR3 loop is CASSDSGIHNEQFF. In nucleotides, the CDR3 is TGTGCCAGCAGTGACTCAGGCATCCACAATGAGCAGTTCTTC. The chain employs TRBV6-1 and TRBJ2-1, with unresolved D. Trimming removed 3 bases at V and 5 bases at J, with 11 bases between. Germline-derived CDR1 and CDR2 are MNHNS and SASEGT. CDR3 size: 14 residues.

This chain links TRBV10-3 with TRBJ1-2, with 8 bases aligning to TRBD1. V gave up 0 bases and J gave up 2 bases; unmatched junction bases: 5. Germline loops: CDR1 ENHRY, CDR2 SYGVKD. The CDR3 has 16 amino acids. CDR3 DNA: TGTGCCATCAGTGAGTCGGGGCAGGGGGCCAACTATGGCTACACCTTC. Protein sequence: CAISESGQGANYGYTF.